These 6 T cell receptor beta chains came from one sample sequenced in a study of human T cells and chemical hapten exposure. Time point noted: patch test 1, 2 weeks after DPC sensitization. Treatment in this sample: therapeutic diphenylcyclopropenone sensitization with weekly scalp DPC. TCRdb reanalysed the RACE reads using MiXCR and keeps one entry per CDR3 protein. The table lists about 99,000 distinct CDR3 sequences, 9.5% to 15% of them singletons. Sequencing was performed on whole blood, taken in connection with sensitization to the hapten diphenylcyclopropenone (DPC). These receptors were taken from a woman in her 40s with alopecia areata. Some clones in this sample may be carry-over from other donors' samples.

The J gene is TRBJ2-3, the V gene TRBV24-1; D may be TRBD1 (6 bases). The CDR3 covers 18 residues. The V gene's germline CDR1 is KGHDR and CDR2 SFDVKD. Trimming stripped 5 bases from V and 1 base from J, with 21 bases between. This CDR3 is CATSGPPGQHSGTDTQYF. CDR3 in DNA: TGTGCCACCAGTGGGCCCCCGGGACAACATAGCGGCACAGATACGCAGTATTTT.

This clonotype has a handful of counts. J is TRBJ2-4 and V is TRBV7-9, with 8 bases matching TRBD1. Germline V lookup: CDR1 SEHNR, CDR2 FQNEAQ (reference sequence). This CDR3 comprises 16 residues. Trimming removed 4 bases from V and 2 bases from J; junction bases left unmatched: 7. The CDR3 coding sequence is TGTGCCAGCAGCTCCGGAGGACAGGGAACCAAAAACATTCAGTACTTC. It codes for CASSSGGQGTKNIQYF.

This clonotype occurred a few times. This chain links TRBV4-1 with TRBJ2-7, with 9 bases aligning to TRBD2. This CDR3 is built from 16 residues. V trimming: 0 bases; J trimming: 4 bases; junction bases outside the gene matches: 7. Germline CDR1 and CDR2: MGHRA and YSYEKL. CDR3 sequence: CASSQDPGTSSYEQYF. CDR3 DNA: TGCGCCAGCAGCCAAGATCCCGGGACTAGCAGTTACGAGCAGTACTTC.

Written as DNA, the CDR3 is TGTGCCAGCAGCTTGCCAGCGGGATCAACCGAGCAGTACTTC. As protein: CASSLPAGSTEQYF. This chain joins TRBV5-6 and TRBJ2-7, with TRBD2 identical over 7 bases. Germline CDR1 and CDR2: SGHDT and YYEEEE. V shed 1 base and J 6 bases; nucleotides not matched to a gene: 7. The length of the CDR3 is 14 residues.

CDR3: CASSNGGDQPQHF. The CDR3 DNA reads as TGTGCCAGCTCAAACGGCGGGGATCAGCCCCAGCATTTT. This rearrangement joins TRBV18 to TRBJ1-5; no clear D gene. The CDR3 covers 13 residues. The germline V gene has CDR1 KGHSH and CDR2 LQKENI. Trimming took off 5 bases at V and 5 bases at J, with 10 bases between the two ends.

V is TRBV11-2 and J is TRBJ2-7; 9 positions match TRBD2. The CDR3 is made up of 15 amino acids. Trimming at V came to 6 bases and at J to 5 bases, leaving 11 bases not matched to a gene. CDR1 SGHAT and CDR2 FQNNGV come from the germline V gene. CDR3 protein: CASRGHSGSINEQYF. The DNA for the CDR3 is TGTGCCAGCAGGGGCCATAGCGGGAGTATTAACGAGCAGTACTTC.